Below are 30 T cell receptor beta chains sequenced from a single sample in a study of cytomegalovirus exposure and HLA in healthy donors (TCRdb year 2017). The library was obtained by the immunoSEQ multiplex PCR assay. For the multiplex PCR, a mixture combining 60 forward primers for TCR Vbeta segments and 13 reverse primers for TCR Jbeta segments was used. This is the immuneACCESS table as TCRdb keeps it, with only in-frame sequences that have V and J called. A part of the clones is gone; compared with another copy, unresolved V genes explain less than half, and the rest is unexplained. In all, the sample holds about 210,000 clones, and 78% of those were seen once. The top ten hold 13% to 15% of the sample. Sample: PBMCs. The receptors shown here come from a woman aged 25 to 39 in good health and CMV-seropositive.

The chain couples TRBV19 to TRBJ1-5; tentatively, D is TRBD1 (6 bases). Germline CDR1 reads LNHDA; CDR2 reads SQIVND (reference sequence). The germline V and J ends were trimmed by 6 bases and 0 bases, with 12 bases remaining between them. The CDR3 runs to 15 residues. Written as DNA, the CDR3 is TGTGCCAGTAGAGGACAGTCTCATAGCAATCAGCCCCAGCATTTT. This codes for CASRGQSHSNQPQHF.

V usage is TRBV30 and J usage is TRBJ1-5; D might be TRBD1 (5 bases). With 5 bases removed from V and 10 bases from J, the gap between germline ends came to 18 bases. This CDR3 contains 13 residues. CDR1 GTSNPN and CDR2 SVGIG come from the germline V gene (reference sequence). The CDR3 DNA reads TGTGCCTGGGGGAGGGGAGAGGCTTTACCCCAGCATTTT. It codes for CAWGRGEALPQHF.

The chain is built from TRBV6-5 and TRBJ2-5; D might be TRBD1 (6 bases). The CDR3 loop spans 15 amino acids. Germline-derived CDR1 and CDR2 are MNHEY and SVGAGI. V lost 5 bases, J lost 1 base, and 14 bases lay in between. CDR3 loop: CASSKQGWGQETQYF. The CDR3 DNA reads TGTGCCAGCAGTAAACAGGGATGGGGCCAAGAGACCCAGTACTTC.

The rearrangement uses TRBV18 and TRBJ2-2; no definite D call. With 5 bases removed from V and 6 bases from J, the gap between germline ends came to 19 bases. The germline V gene has CDR1 KGHSH and CDR2 LQKENI. The CDR3 is made up of 16 amino acids. This chain's CDR3 is CASSLRAPTPAGELFF. Written as DNA, the CDR3 is TGTGCCAGCTCATTGCGCGCCCCCACCCCCGCCGGGGAGCTGTTTTTT.

The rearrangement joins TRBV15 to TRBJ2-7, with 11 bases aligning to TRBD2. With V trimmed by 0 bases and J by 3 bases, 19 bases remained unmatched. CDR3 size: 21 residues. Germline assignment: CDR1 LNHNV and CDR2 YYDKDF (reference sequence). The CDR3, as DNA: TGTGCCACCAGCAGAGAGGTGACTAGCGGGAACCAAATAGTTGGAAACTACGAGCAGTACTTC. Encoded protein: CATSREVTSGNQIVGNYEQYF.

The chain joins TRBV6-1 to TRBJ1-1, with 9 bases identical to TRBD1. This CDR3 is built from 13 residues. Germline V gene lookup returns CDR1 MNHNS and CDR2 SASEGT. V dropped 5 bases and J dropped 4; count of bases not matched to a gene: 2. The CDR3 reads CASSRQGGTEAFF. In DNA, the CDR3 is TGTGCCAGCAGTCGACAGGGGGGCACTGAAGCTTTCTTT.

The chain joins TRBV27 to TRBJ2-3, with D perhaps matching TRBD2 (5 bases). CDR3 size: 15 residues. The germline V and J ends were trimmed by 6 bases and 2 bases, with 15 bases remaining between them. The germline CDR1 and CDR2 sequences are MNHEY and SMNVEV (reference sequence). The CDR3 is CASRNDRDATDTQYF. The CDR3 DNA reads TGTGCCAGCAGGAACGACCGGGATGCCACAGATACGCAGTATTTT.

This sequence joins TRBV27 and TRBJ1-1, with D possibly matching TRBD1 (5 bases). The CDR3 extends over 14 amino acids. Germline values: CDR1 MNHEY, CDR2 SMNVEV (reference sequence). V was cut by 6 bases and J by 4 bases, with 15 bases left in between. The CDR3: CASREGLGGTEAFF. The CDR3 DNA reads TGTGCCAGCAGGGAGGGACTCGGCGGCACTGAAGCTTTCTTT.

This chain uses TRBV7-2 with TRBJ2-2; D possibly corresponds to TRBD2 (5 bases). CDR3 length: 16 amino acids. V gave up 1 base and J gave up 3 bases, with 12 bases separating them. CDR1 is SGHTA and CDR2 is FQGNSA in the germline V gene. The CDR3 region has the DNA TGTGCCAGCAGCTTAGGAGCGGCCACTTACACCGGGGAGCTGTTTTTT. It yields the protein CASSLGAATYTGELFF.

This clone was seen more than once but under ten times. This chain connects TRBV28 to TRBJ2-2; 7 bases agree with TRBD1. After removal of 6 bases from V and 4 bases from J, the junction contained 8 bases not matched to a gene. CDR3 length: 15 residues. Germline V lookup: CDR1 MDHEN, CDR2 SYDVKM. CDR3 loop: CASRDYRGSTGELFF. In DNA, the CDR3 is TGTGCCAGCAGGGATTACAGGGGCAGCACCGGGGAGCTGTTTTTT.

A few counts support this clone. This CDR3 reads CASSPSWTGHEYF. The CDR3 nucleotides read TGTGCCAGCAGTCCCTCCTGGACAGGGCACGAGTACTTC. V and J are TRBV28 and TRBJ2-7; the match to TRBD1 covers 8 bases. J was trimmed by 11 bases and V by 5 bases; bases with no gene match: 11. The CDR3 extends over 13 amino acids. Germline lookup yields CDR1 MDHEN and CDR2 SYDVKM.

This chain connects TRBV7-9 to TRBJ2-6; D unresolved. V gave up 5 bases and J gave up 0 bases, with 11 bases separating them. The CDR3 is 16 residues long. Germline values: CDR1 SEHNR, CDR2 FQNEAQ (reference sequence). In nucleotides, the CDR3 is TGTGCCAGCAGCCCTCACGGTTACTCTGGGGCCAACGTCCTGACTTTC. This encodes CASSPHGYSGANVLTF.

The chain carries TRBV2 and TRBJ2-3, with 16 positions matching TRBD2. With V trimmed by 0 bases and J by 5 bases, 5 bases remained unmatched. CDR3 length: 18 residues. The germline gives CDR1 SNHLY, CDR2 FYNNEI. Here the CDR3 DNA reads TGTGCCAGCAGTGAAGCCGGGACTAGCGGGGGGGCTAGAGATACGCAGTATTTT. Its protein is CASSEAGTSGGARDTQYF.

V is TRBV6-5 and J is TRBJ2-3; 9 bases align to TRBD1. CDR3 length equals 15 residues. In germline, CDR1 is MNHEY, CDR2 SVGAGI. The V and J ends lost 6 bases and 3 bases, in that order; junction bases with no gene match: 7. CDR3: CASSLTGQGTDTQYF. The DNA of the CDR3 is TGTGCCAGCAGCCTTACGGGACAGGGAACAGATACGCAGTATTTT.

This clone came up a few times. This sequence joins TRBV18 and TRBJ1-3; weak D call: TRBD1 (5 bases). Between the trimmed V and J ends, which lost 1 base and 0 bases, there was a span of 7 bases. Germline values: CDR1 KGHSH, CDR2 LQKENI. The CDR3 consists of 15 residues. As DNA, the CDR3 is TGTGCCAGCTCACCACGGGGCCTCTCTGGAAACACCATATATTTT. It specifies CASSPRGLSGNTIYF.

The rearrangement uses TRBV28 and TRBJ2-3; TRBD1 matches at 8 bases. Germline trimming cut 6 bases from V and 3 bases from J; bases unmatched to any gene: 8. The CDR3 extends over 15 amino acids. The germline gives CDR1 MDHEN, CDR2 SYDVKM. CDR3 residues: CASRSGQGRTDTQYF. The CDR3 DNA sequence: TGTGCCAGCAGATCCGGACAGGGAAGGACAGATACGCAGTATTTT. Supplemented by reference TRBV28 and TRBJ2-3, the full variable domain reads DVKVTQSSRYLVKRTGEKVFLECVQDMDHENMFWYRQDPGLGLRLIYFSYDVKMKEKGDIPEGYSVSREKKERFSLILESASTNQTSMYLCASRSGQGRTDTQYFGPGTRLTVL.

The chain carries TRBV7-9 and TRBJ2-1; the D gene is possibly TRBD2 (6 bases). CDR3 length equals 13 residues. Trimming took 8 bases from V and 7 from J, leaving 15 bases between them. Germline CDR1 reads SEHNR; CDR2 reads FQNEAQ (reference sequence). The chain's CDR3 is CASHSGVLNEQFF. DNA of the CDR3: TGTGCCAGCCACTCGGGGGTACTGAATGAGCAGTTCTTC.

The rearrangement joins TRBV28 to TRBJ2-2; TRBD1 agrees at 7 bases. CDR3 length: 14 residues. From germline, CDR1 is MDHEN and CDR2 SYDVKM. The V gene end was trimmed by 4 bases and the J gene end by 4 bases; junction bases not matched to a gene: 3. The CDR3 sequence is CASSSTGRTGELFF. CDR3 in DNA: TGTGCCAGCAGTTCGACAGGGCGCACCGGGGAGCTGTTTTTT.

This clone was observed a handful of times. J is TRBJ2-7 and V is TRBV27; 10 nucleotides align to TRBD1. This CDR3 has 16 residues. V lost 4 bases, J lost 4 bases, and 10 bases stayed unmatched. The germline V gene has CDR1 MNHEY and CDR2 SMNVEV (reference sequence). The CDR3 reads CASSSSRDRGAYEQYF. The CDR3 DNA reads TGTGCCAGCAGTTCAAGCCGGGACAGGGGTGCGTACGAGCAGTACTTC.

This chain connects TRBV28 to TRBJ1-5; no clear D. Trimming removed 2 bases from V and 3 bases from J, with 8 bases in between. This CDR3 comprises 14 residues. Germline loops: CDR1 MDHEN, CDR2 SYDVKM. In nucleotides, the CDR3 is TGTGCCAGCAGTTTAGGGCAGGACAATCAGCCCCAGCATTTT. This gives the protein CASSLGQDNQPQHF.

The rearrangement links TRBV6-5 to TRBJ1-1; 7 bases align to TRBD1. V was clipped by 7 bases and J by 9 bases; unmatched bases: 11. This CDR3 comprises 13 residues. CDR1 and CDR2 from the germline V gene are MNHEY and SVGAGI. CDR3 sequence: CASTQTGQSQAFF. The CDR3 DNA is TGTGCCAGCACCCAGACAGGGCAGTCTCAAGCTTTCTTT.

The chain joins TRBV4-1 to TRBJ1-5; no firm D call. The V gene lost 2 bases and the J gene lost 5 bases, with 7 bases spanning the gap. This CDR3 has 13 amino acids. Germline assignment: CDR1 MGHRA and CDR2 YSYEKL. CDR3 region: CASSQILDQPQHF. The DNA of the CDR3 is TGCGCCAGCAGCCAAATCTTAGATCAGCCCCAGCATTTT.

The genes are TRBV21-1 and TRBJ2-4; the listed D gene, TRBD1, was not tested against the DNA. TRBV21-1 is listed as a pseudogene. The CDR3 sequence is 17 residues long. This chain's CDR3 is CASSKSAIQLAKNIQYF. CDR3 nucleotides: TGTGCCAGCAGCAAATCTGCTATACAGTTAGCCAAAAACATTCAGTACTTC.

V and J are TRBV6-6 and TRBJ2-7; TRBD2 might be the D (6 bases). CDR1 MNHNY and CDR2 SVGAGI come from the germline V gene (reference sequence). V lost 2 bases and J 5 bases, leaving 13 bases between the germline ends. This CDR3 spans 14 amino acids. The CDR3 DNA reads TGTGCCAGCAGTTACAGTGCAGGGAGGAACGAGCAGTACTTC. Protein sequence: CASSYSAGRNEQYF.

V usage is TRBV28 and J usage is TRBJ1-6, with unresolved D. The CDR3 sequence is 11 residues long. Per germline, CDR1 MDHEN and CDR2 SYDVKM. The V end was cut by 8 bases, the J end by 7 bases, with 6 bases between. CDR3 coding DNA: TGTGCCAGCCGCCAGAATTCACCCCTCCACTTT. This gives the protein CASRQNSPLHF.

The chain links TRBV5-4 to TRBJ2-3; 8 positions agree with TRBD1. V lost 4 bases and J lost 4; bases outside the gene matches: 5. This CDR3 spans 14 amino acids. The germline gives CDR1 SGHNT, CDR2 YYREEE (reference sequence). The CDR3 reads CASSLPDRADTQYF. CDR3 coding DNA: TGTGCCAGCAGCCTACCGGACAGGGCAGATACGCAGTATTTT.

Here the CDR3 reads CASSPGGMNTEAFF. The CDR3 bases are TGTGCCAGCAGTCCAGGGGGCATGAACACTGAAGCTTTCTTT. This chain links TRBV28 with TRBJ1-1; 8 bases map to TRBD1. V dropped 5 bases and J dropped 0; count of bases not matched to a gene: 2. The CDR3 spans 14 residues. CDR1 and CDR2 from the germline V gene are MDHEN and SYDVKM.

The chain recombines TRBV7-8 with TRBJ2-1; 7 nucleotides agree with TRBD2. The CDR3 is 14 residues long. J lost 10 bases, V lost 3 bases, and 9 bases had no gene match. Germline V gene sequence: CDR1 SGHVS, CDR2 FQNEAQ. CDR3 residues: CASSLASGGREQFF. DNA of the CDR3: TGTGCCAGCAGCTTGGCTAGCGGTGGGAGGGAGCAGTTCTTC.

This clone occurred once. The chain recombines TRBV7-3 with TRBJ2-1, with 10 positions matching TRBD2. Germline assignment: CDR1 SGHTA and CDR2 FQGTGA. The J segment lost 9 bases and the V segment lost 5 bases, leaving 13 bases of the junction unmatched. The CDR3 covers 16 residues. CDR3 nucleotides: TGTGCCAGCAGCCCCCACCTAAGCGGGAGGGTAGGTGAGCAGTTCTTC. Its protein product is CASSPHLSGRVGEQFF.

CDR3 DNA sequence: TGTGCCAGCAGCCAAGATATGCAGGACTATGGCTACACCTTC. This encodes CASSQDMQDYGYTF. J is TRBJ1-2 and V is TRBV4-2; D is ambiguous. CDR3 length: 14 amino acids. Trimming took off 0 bases at V and 3 bases at J, with 8 bases between the two ends. Germline lookup yields CDR1 LGHNA and CDR2 YNFKEQ.